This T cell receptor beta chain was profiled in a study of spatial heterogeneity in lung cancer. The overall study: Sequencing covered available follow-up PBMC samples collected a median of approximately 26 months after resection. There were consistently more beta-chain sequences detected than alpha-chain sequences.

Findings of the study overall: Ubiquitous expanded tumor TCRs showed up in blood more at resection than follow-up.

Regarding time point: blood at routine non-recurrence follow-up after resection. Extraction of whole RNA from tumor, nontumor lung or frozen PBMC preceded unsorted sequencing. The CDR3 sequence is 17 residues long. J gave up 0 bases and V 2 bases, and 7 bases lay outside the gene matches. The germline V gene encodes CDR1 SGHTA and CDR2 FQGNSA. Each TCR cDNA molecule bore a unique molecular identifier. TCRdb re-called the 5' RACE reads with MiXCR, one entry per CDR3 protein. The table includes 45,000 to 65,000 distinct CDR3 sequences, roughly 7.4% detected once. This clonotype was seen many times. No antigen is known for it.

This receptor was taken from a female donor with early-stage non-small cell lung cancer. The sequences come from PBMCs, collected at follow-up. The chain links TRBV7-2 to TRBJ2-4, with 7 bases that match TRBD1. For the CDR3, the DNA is TGTGCCAGCAGCTTAACCCGGACAGGCCAAGCCAAAAACATTCAGTACTTC. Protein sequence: CASSLTRTGQAKNIQYF. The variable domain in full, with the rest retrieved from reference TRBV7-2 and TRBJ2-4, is GAGVSQSPSNKVTEKGKDVELRCDPISGHTALYWYRQSLGQGLEFLIYFQGNSAPDKSGLPSDRFSAERTGGSVSTLTIQRTQQEDSAVYLCASSLTRTGQAKNIQYFGAGTRLSVL.